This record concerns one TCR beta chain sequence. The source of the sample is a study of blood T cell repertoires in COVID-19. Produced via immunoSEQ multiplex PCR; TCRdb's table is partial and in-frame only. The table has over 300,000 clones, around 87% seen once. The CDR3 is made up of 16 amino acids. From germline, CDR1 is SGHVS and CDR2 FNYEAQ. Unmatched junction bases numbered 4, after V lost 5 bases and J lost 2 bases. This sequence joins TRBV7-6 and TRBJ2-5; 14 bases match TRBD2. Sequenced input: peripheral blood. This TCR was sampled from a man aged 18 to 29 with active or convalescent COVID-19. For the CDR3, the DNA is TGTGCCAGCAGCCCAGGACTAGCGGGGGGTCAAGAGACCCAGTACTTC. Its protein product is CASSPGLAGGQETQYF.